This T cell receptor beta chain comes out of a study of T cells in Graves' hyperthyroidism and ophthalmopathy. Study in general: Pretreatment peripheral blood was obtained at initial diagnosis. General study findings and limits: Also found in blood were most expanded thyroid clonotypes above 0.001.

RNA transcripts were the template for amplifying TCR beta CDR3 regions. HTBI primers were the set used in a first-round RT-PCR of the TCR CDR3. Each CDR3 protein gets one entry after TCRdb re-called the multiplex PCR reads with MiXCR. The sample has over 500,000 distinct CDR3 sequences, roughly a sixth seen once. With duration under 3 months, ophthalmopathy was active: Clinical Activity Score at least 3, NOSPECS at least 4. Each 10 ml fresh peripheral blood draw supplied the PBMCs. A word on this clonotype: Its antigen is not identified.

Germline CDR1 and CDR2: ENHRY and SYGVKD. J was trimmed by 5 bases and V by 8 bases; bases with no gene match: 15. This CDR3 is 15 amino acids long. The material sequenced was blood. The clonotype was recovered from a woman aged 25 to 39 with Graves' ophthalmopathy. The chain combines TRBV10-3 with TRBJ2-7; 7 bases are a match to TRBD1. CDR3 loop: CAIAPWEGGRNEQYF. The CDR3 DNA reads TGTGCCATCGCCCCCTGGGAAGGGGGCCGTAACGAGCAGTACTTC.